The present TCR beta chain was sequenced within a study of shared clonotypes between healthy human individuals. Sequencing was performed with immunoSEQ multiplex PCR; in TCRdb, only in-frame clones are kept and a portion is missing. The sample includes some 2,100,000 clones, approximately 94% seen only once; the top ten take about 1.5%. CDR1 LGHNT and CDR2 FRNRAP come from the germline V gene. The CDR3 runs 16 residues. The V gene lost 0 bases and the J gene lost 5 bases, with 13 bases spanning the gap. Whole-study results and caveats: Generation probabilities were higher for clonotypes shared across all four sorted-subset donors than for unshared ones.

With regard to this clone: Its cognate antigen is unknown.

Naive CD8 cells lacked CD45RO and underwent positive selection for CCR7, leaving out terminally differentiated effector memory CD45RA+ cells. The origin of this receptor is a man aged 18-30 years in good health. Some clones in this sample may be carry-over from other donors' samples. The sequencing sample was made of naive CD8+ T cells from PBMCs. The chain employs TRBV12-5 and TRBJ1-4; D remains ambiguous. The CDR3 reads CASGLVISSPNEKLFF. Here the CDR3 DNA reads TGTGCTAGTGGTTTGGTAATAAGCTCCCCCAATGAAAAACTGTTTTTT.